The 23 T cell receptor beta chains below come from one sample, sequenced in a study of blood T cell repertoires in COVID-19. Sequenced by immunoSEQ multiplex PCR; TCRdb stores in-frame clones only, minus some. This sample yields around 170,000 clones, of which about 80% are seen a single time; about 1.5% belongs to the top ten. Sequences were obtained from peripheral blood. The source of these receptors is a human donor in a cohort sampled during active COVID-19.

The gene calls are TRBV27 and TRBJ2-7; D perhaps matches TRBD1 (5 bases). The V end lost 6 bases, the J end lost 3 bases, and 9 bases lay between the germline ends. Germline CDR1 reads MNHEY; CDR2 reads SMNVEV (reference sequence). The CDR3 totals 12 residues. For the CDR3, the DNA is TGTGCCAGCAGACAGGAGCTCTACGAGCAGTACTTC. It yields the protein CASRQELYEQYF.

This chain joins TRBV12-3 or TRBV12-4 and TRBJ1-4; a possible D gene is TRBD1 (5 bases). This CDR3 is built from 13 residues. V lost 6 bases, J lost 7 bases, and 12 bases lay in between. CDR3 protein: CASSPRVGEKLFF. The CDR3 DNA sequence: TGTGCCAGCAGCCCCAGGGTGGGTGAAAAACTGTTTTTT.

The DNA for the CDR3 is TGTGCCAGCAGCTTAATGGGGTTAGCGGGGGCCAACGTCCTGACTTTC. This encodes CASSLMGLAGANVLTF. The chain is built from TRBV7-8 and TRBJ2-6, with a weak D call TRBD2 (5 bases). The germline CDR1 and CDR2 sequences are SGHVS and FQNEAQ. V lost 2 bases, J lost 4 bases, and 12 bases lay in between. The CDR3 consists of 16 residues.

The rearrangement links TRBV4-3 to TRBJ2-7; 12 positions agree with TRBD2. CDR1 and CDR2 (germline): LGHNA, YSLEER. V trimming: 3 bases; J trimming: 3 bases; junction bases outside the gene matches: 9. The CDR3 totals 17 residues. CDR3: CASSHMSTSGSVYEQYF. CDR3 DNA: TGCGCCAGCAGCCATATGTCGACTAGCGGGAGTGTCTACGAGCAGTACTTC.

V usage is TRBV5-4 and J usage is TRBJ2-7; 9 bases are a match to TRBD2. V dropped 4 bases and J dropped 3; count of bases not matched to a gene: 5. Germline assignment: CDR1 SGHNT and CDR2 YYREEE (reference sequence). The CDR3 has 14 amino acids. The CDR3 bases are TGTGCCAGCAGCATGACTAGCGGATTCTACGAGCAGTACTTC. As protein: CASSMTSGFYEQYF.

This clone appeared once. This chain links TRBV11-2 with TRBJ2-7, with D perhaps TRBD1 (5 bases). Trimming cost V 0 bases and J 1 base, with 7 bases left between them. Germline V gene lookup returns CDR1 SGHAT and CDR2 FQNNGV. This CDR3 contains 14 residues. The CDR3 loop reads CASSLDPGSYEQYF. For the CDR3, the DNA is TGTGCCAGCAGCTTAGATCCAGGGTCCTACGAGCAGTACTTC.

This chain joins TRBV28 and TRBJ2-6; the D gene is possibly TRBD2 (6 bases). CDR3 length: 18 residues. Germline V gene sequence: CDR1 MDHEN, CDR2 SYDVKM. V was pared by 5 bases and J by 4 bases, with 21 bases between. CDR3 protein: CASSPLGGSRAGANVLTF. The CDR3 DNA is TGTGCCAGCAGTCCCCTAGGAGGGTCGAGGGCGGGGGCCAACGTCCTGACTTTC.

The J gene is TRBJ2-7, the V gene TRBV7-8; D is undetermined. This CDR3 is built from 14 residues. Germline CDR1 reads SGHVS; CDR2 reads FQNEAQ. The V and J ends lost 3 bases and 2 bases respectively, with 11 bases between them. The CDR3 is CASSLTQKTYEQYF. CDR3 DNA sequence: TGTGCCAGCAGCTTGACACAGAAAACCTACGAGCAGTACTTC.

The chain recombines TRBV5-1 with TRBJ1-1; D gene ambiguous. This CDR3 contains 14 residues. V gave up 0 bases and J gave up 5 bases, with 11 bases separating them. Germline CDR1 SGHRS, CDR2 YFSETQ. CDR3 protein: CASSLEGGLTEAFF. As DNA, the CDR3 is TGCGCCAGCAGCTTGGAGGGAGGTCTGACTGAAGCTTTCTTT.

This rearrangement joins TRBV7-6 to TRBJ1-5, with D hard to call. The CDR3 runs 15 residues. The germline V gene has CDR1 SGHVS and CDR2 FNYEAQ. V dropped 5 bases and J dropped 6 bases, with 17 bases sitting between them. Written as DNA, the CDR3 is TGTGCCAGCAGCCCAAGTCAGGTGCGGGGTCAGCCCCAGCATTTT. The encoded protein is CASSPSQVRGQPQHF.

Comments on this clone: The sample holds other DNA sequences that translate to the same CDR3. The chain recombines TRBV29-1 with TRBJ2-7, with TRBD1 matching 7 bases. CDR1 is SQVTM, CDR2 ANQGSEA, per germline. The CDR3 sequence is 12 residues long. The junction had 0 bases not matched to a gene; V was cut back by 4 bases and J by 0 bases. Written as DNA, the CDR3 is TGCAGCGTTGGGGACAGCTCCTACGAGCAGTACTTC. As protein: CSVGDSSYEQYF.

The genes are TRBV7-6 and TRBJ2-7; 9 nucleotides line up with TRBD2. After removal of 4 bases from V and 3 bases from J, the junction contained 7 bases not matched to a gene. The germline CDR1 and CDR2 sequences are SGHVS and FNYEAQ. The CDR3 length is 15 residues. CDR3 bases: TGTGCCAGCAGCTCAGTAGCGGGAGACGGCTACGAGCAGTACTTC. It codes for CASSSVAGDGYEQYF.

In the case of this clone: Other DNA sequences within the sample encode an identical CDR3. The chain joins TRBV24-1 to TRBJ1-2; no definite D call. Per the germline V gene, CDR1 is KGHDR and CDR2 is SFDVKD. The CDR3 is 13 residues long. V gave up 2 bases and J gave up 2 bases, with 5 bases separating them. Here the CDR3 reads CATSDSGNYGYTF. CDR3 nucleotides: TGTGCCACCAGTGATTCCGGGAACTATGGCTACACCTTC.

CDR3 region: CASSQEGVGQAPYEQYF. The CDR3 bases are TGCGCCAGCAGCCAAGAGGGGGTCGGACAGGCACCGTACGAGCAGTACTTC. The chain carries TRBV4-3 and TRBJ2-7; 7 positions match TRBD1. This CDR3 region has 17 residues. Germline CDR1 is LGHNA and CDR2 is YSLEER. V trimming: 0 bases; J trimming: 4 bases; junction bases outside the gene matches: 12.

This sequence joins TRBV27 and TRBJ2-7; D remains unclear. CDR3 length: 13 amino acids. V shed 3 bases and J shed 1 base, with 7 bases lying between them. Germline V gene lookup returns CDR1 MNHEY and CDR2 SMNVEV (reference sequence). CDR3 loop: CASSLANSYEQYF. The CDR3 DNA reads TGTGCCAGCAGTTTGGCAAATTCCTACGAGCAGTACTTC.

Notes on this clone: The same CDR3 can be traced to other DNA sequences in this sample. This chain connects TRBV27 to TRBJ1-2; possibly TRBD1 for D (6 bases). Germline lookup yields CDR1 MNHEY and CDR2 SMNVEV (reference sequence). Trimming shortened V by 5 bases and J by 5 bases, and 9 bases separated the two germline ends. CDR3 size: 12 residues. Written as DNA, the CDR3 is TGTGCCAGCAGTCTGCAGGGGTATGGCTACACCTTC. It specifies CASSLQGYGYTF.

The J gene is TRBJ1-5, the V gene TRBV6-2 or TRBV6-3; tentative D call: TRBD1 (5 bases). Per the germline V gene, CDR1 is MNHEY and CDR2 is SVGEGT. The germline V and J ends were trimmed by 4 bases and 0 bases, with 13 bases remaining between them. The CDR3 is made up of 16 amino acids. The CDR3 region is CASSLPAGVSNQPQHF. For the CDR3, the DNA is TGTGCCAGCAGTTTGCCGGCGGGGGTTAGCAATCAGCCCCAGCATTTT.

The gene calls are TRBV24-1 and TRBJ2-2; TRBD1 matches 9 bases. J lost 6 bases, V lost 7 bases, and 14 bases had no gene match. Looked up from germline, CDR1 is KGHDR and CDR2 is SFDVKD. CDR3 size: 17 residues. The CDR3 sequence is CATSQGGQGFYAGELFF. In DNA, the CDR3 is TGTGCCACCAGCCAGGGGGGACAGGGATTTTACGCCGGGGAGCTGTTTTTT.

The chain links TRBV19 to TRBJ1-4; perhaps TRBD1 as D (5 bases). Germline CDR1 LNHDA, CDR2 SQIVND (reference sequence). The V end lost 6 bases, the J end lost 2 bases, and 10 bases lay between the germline ends. The CDR3 covers 14 residues. DNA of the CDR3: TGTGCCAGTAGGAAAGCAGGGACTAATGAAAAACTGTTTTTT. It translates to CASRKAGTNEKLFF.

The CDR3 loop reads CASSQGGQVNTEAFF. The CDR3 DNA reads TGTGCCAGCAGCCAGGGGGGACAGGTGAACACTGAAGCTTTCTTT. The chain couples TRBV4-2 to TRBJ1-1, with 8 bases lining up with TRBD1. J gave up 0 bases and V 3 bases, and 3 bases lay outside the gene matches. The CDR3 contains 15 residues. Germline CDR1 LGHNA, CDR2 YNFKEQ.

This clone showed up just once. The CDR3 protein is CASSPGDYQETQYF. CDR3 DNA: TGTGCCAGCAGCCCCGGGGACTACCAAGAGACCCAGTACTTC. V usage is TRBV3-1 (or the pseudogene TRBV3-2) and J usage is TRBJ2-5; maybe TRBD2 (6 bases). The V end was cut by 4 bases, the J end by 0 bases, with 9 bases between. The CDR3 is made up of 14 amino acids. Per the germline V gene, CDR1 is LGHDT and CDR2 is YNNKEL (reference sequence).

This clone has a single count. The chain joins TRBV19 to TRBJ1-5; the match to TRBD1 covers 9 bases. CDR1 and CDR2 (germline): LNHDA, SQIVND (reference sequence). Trimming took 6 bases from V and 7 from J; bases not matched to a gene: 7. This CDR3 region has 14 residues. The CDR3 sequence is CASRGQGLGQPQHF. DNA for the CDR3: TGTGCCAGTAGGGGACAGGGATTAGGGCAGCCCCAGCATTTT.

The chain is built from TRBV6-1 and TRBJ1-4; TRBD1 aligns across 7 bases. Germline V gene data show CDR1 as MNHNS and CDR2 as SASEGT. The ends lost 1 base at V and 7 bases at J; junction bases unmatched: 9. This CDR3 spans 16 amino acids. CDR3 nucleotide sequence: TGTGCCAGCAGTGAAGGTGGTAGGGGGCTTACTGAAAAACTGTTTTTT. Translated, it gives CASSEGGRGLTEKLFF.